Below are 27 T cell receptor beta chains sequenced from a single sample in a study of T cell responses to AZD1222 COVID-19 vaccine. Repertoires were generated with immunoSEQ multiplex PCR, while TCRdb's copy carries only in-frame clones and drops some. The sample includes around 200,000 clones, approximately 93% seen only once; the top ten take 3.9%. Sequencing used peripheral blood, obtained on day 0 of AZD1222 vaccination. The receptor set was obtained from an adult in good health.

The V call is TRBV27, the J call TRBJ2-3; 7 bases align to TRBD2. CDR1 is MNHEY, CDR2 SMNVEV, per germline (reference sequence). Trimming took 5 bases from V and 2 from J; bases not matched to a gene: 7. CDR3 length equals 15 residues. The CDR3, as DNA: TGTGCCAGCAGTCTTGCTAGCGGAGTCACAGATACGCAGTATTTT. This sequence encodes CASSLASGVTDTQYF.

The genes are TRBV6-5 and TRBJ1-1, with D perhaps TRBD1 (5 bases). This CDR3 region has 12 residues. Germline V gives CDR1 MNHEY, CDR2 SVGAGI. Trimming took 6 bases from V and 10 from J, leaving 15 bases between them. The CDR3 bases are TGTGCCAGCAGGAAAAACAGGAGGAGAGCTTTCTTT. It is translated as CASRKNRRRAFF.

The J gene is TRBJ1-6, the V gene TRBV27; no clear D. The germline gives CDR1 MNHEY, CDR2 SMNVEV (reference sequence). The CDR3 is 13 amino acids. The V and J ends lost 6 bases and 9 bases respectively, with 12 bases between them. For the CDR3, the DNA is TGTGCCAGCAGGGACTGGGTTAGTTCACCCCTCCACTTT. Encoded protein: CASRDWVSSPLHF.

The chain employs TRBV19 and TRBJ1-2, with D hard to call. The V end lost 0 bases, the J end lost 7 bases, and 15 bases lay between the germline ends. The CDR3 extends over 15 amino acids. Germline CDR1 is LNHDA and CDR2 is SQIVND (reference sequence). CDR3 DNA: TGTGCCAGTAGTATAGATTGGGCAGGAACTGGTGGCTACACCTTC. Its protein product is CASSIDWAGTGGYTF. The complete variable domain, with remaining parts taken from reference TRBV19 and TRBJ1-2, reads DGGITQSPKYLFRKEGQNVTLSCEQNLNHDAMYWYRQDPGQGLRLIYYSQIVNDFQKGDIAEGYSVSREKKESFPLTVTSAQKNPTAFYLCASSIDWAGTGGYTFGSGTRLTVV.

The chain uses TRBV10-2 and TRBJ2-3, with TRBD1 as a possible D gene (6 bases). The V gene lost 10 bases and the J gene lost 9 bases, with 20 bases spanning the gap. Germline V gene data show CDR1 as WSHSY and CDR2 as SAAADI. This CDR3 comprises 13 residues. The CDR3 region is CATQDSVGLTQYF. The CDR3, as DNA: TGCGCCACCCAGGACAGCGTGGGGTTAACGCAGTATTTT.

This chain uses TRBV28 with TRBJ1-6; D gene unclear. V lost 5 bases and J lost 12, with 11 bases in between. The CDR3 is made up of 12 amino acids. CDR1 is MDHEN, CDR2 SYDVKM, per germline. The CDR3 sequence: CASSPNILPLHF. The CDR3 DNA follows: TGTGCCAGCAGTCCTAACATACTACCCCTCCACTTT.

V gene TRBV11-3 combines with J gene TRBJ2-1; D remains ambiguous. Germline-derived CDR1 and CDR2 are SGHNT and YENEEA. V shed 5 bases and J shed 5 bases, with 4 bases lying between them. The CDR3 length is 11 residues. The CDR3 nucleotides are TGTGCCAGCAGCCTCAACAATGAGCAGTTCTTC. Amino acid sequence: CASSLNNEQFF.

The genes are TRBV5-4 and TRBJ2-7; D not resolved. The CDR3 length is 15 residues. Trimming pared 0 bases from V and 0 bases from J, leaving 10 bases between. The germline V gene has CDR1 SGHNT and CDR2 YYREEE (reference sequence). CDR3 sequence: CASSLARTGSYEQYF. The CDR3 coding sequence is TGTGCCAGCAGCTTGGCCCGAACTGGCTCCTACGAGCAGTACTTC.

This chain joins TRBV29-1 and TRBJ2-1; 9 positions match TRBD2. In germline, CDR1 is SQVTM, CDR2 ANQGSEA. Germline trimming cut 3 bases from V and 3 bases from J; bases unmatched to any gene: 9. The CDR3 consists of 16 residues. The CDR3 loop reads CSVDSGGPNNYNEQFF. CDR3 in DNA: TGCAGCGTTGACAGCGGGGGGCCAAATAACTACAATGAGCAGTTCTTC.

The V call is TRBV11-2, the J call TRBJ2-3, with D possibly TRBD1 on 5 matching bases. Between the trimmed V and J ends, which lost 5 bases and 2 bases, there was a span of 20 bases. The CDR3 is made up of 17 amino acids. Germline V gene data show CDR1 as SGHAT and CDR2 as FQNNGV. This CDR3 reads CASSTDSGIGYTDTQYF. The CDR3 DNA reads TGTGCCAGCAGCACCGATTCAGGGATCGGGTACACAGATACGCAGTATTTT. The full variable domain, completed using reference TRBV11-2 and TRBJ2-3, is EAGVAQSPRYKIIEKRQSVAFWCNPISGHATLYWYQQILGQGPKLLIQFQNNGVVDDSQLPKDRFSAERLKGVDSTLKIQPAKLEDSAVYLCASSTDSGIGYTDTQYFGPGTRLTVL.

The chain combines TRBV11-2 with TRBJ1-3; tentatively, D is TRBD1 (6 bases). Germline CDR1 reads SGHAT; CDR2 reads FQNNGV. The CDR3 is 14 amino acids. V was shortened by 6 bases and J by 0 bases, with 9 bases between the two germline ends. CDR3: CASSGGRSGNTIYF. The CDR3 nucleotides read TGTGCCAGCAGTGGGGGCCGCTCTGGAAACACCATATATTTT. Full variable domain (rest looked up from reference TRBV11-2 and TRBJ1-3): EAGVAQSPRYKIIEKRQSVAFWCNPISGHATLYWYQQILGQGPKLLIQFQNNGVVDDSQLPKDRFSAERLKGVDSTLKIQPAKLEDSAVYLCASSGGRSGNTIYFGEGSWLTVV.

The J gene is TRBJ1-2, the V gene TRBV19; a possible D gene is TRBD1 (5 bases). V was clipped by 0 bases and J by 2 bases, with 13 bases between them. Per germline, CDR1 LNHDA and CDR2 SQIVND (reference sequence). The CDR3 runs to 16 residues. CDR3: CASSIDTGHPNYGYTF. In DNA form, the CDR3 reads TGTGCCAGTAGTATAGATACGGGGCACCCAAACTATGGCTACACCTTC.

This clone has just one count. This chain links TRBV6-5 with TRBJ1-2; unclear D gene. The CDR3 is 13 residues long. Looked up from germline, CDR1 is MNHEY and CDR2 is SVGAGI. V was trimmed by 6 bases and J by 7 bases, leaving 15 bases between them. The CDR3 loop reads CASSRPTKPGYTF. CDR3 in DNA: TGTGCCAGCAGCCGACCTACAAAGCCTGGCTACACCTTC.

CDR3 DNA: TGTGCCAGCACCACAGACAGGAACACTGAAGCTTTCTTT. It is translated as CASTTDRNTEAFF. The chain couples TRBV2 to TRBJ1-1; D possibly corresponds to TRBD1 (5 bases). The germline V and J ends were trimmed by 7 bases and 1 base, with 10 bases remaining between them. CDR1 and CDR2 (germline): SNHLY, FYNNEI. This CDR3 has 13 amino acids.

The chain employs TRBV6-5 and TRBJ1-2; D is possibly TRBD1 (6 bases). With 2 bases removed from V and 3 bases from J, the gap between germline ends came to 7 bases. The germline gives CDR1 MNHEY, CDR2 SVGAGI. The CDR3 sequence is 13 residues long. Here the CDR3 reads CASSYQGYYGYTF. CDR3 nucleotide sequence: TGTGCCAGCAGTTACCAGGGGTACTATGGCTACACCTTC.

This chain uses TRBV24-1 with TRBJ2-2; D may be TRBD1 (5 bases). The germline V and J ends were trimmed by 2 bases and 2 bases, with 8 bases remaining between them. CDR3 length equals 15 residues. Per germline, CDR1 KGHDR and CDR2 SFDVKD. The CDR3: CATSDSDTNTGELFF. CDR3 bases: TGTGCCACCAGTGATTCGGACACAAACACCGGGGAGCTGTTTTTT.

The rearrangement uses TRBV5-6 and TRBJ1-2; 9 nucleotides agree with TRBD1. This CDR3 has 15 amino acids. CDR1 is SGHDT, CDR2 YYEEEE, per germline. V lost 1 base to trimming and J lost 2 bases; unmatched junction nucleotides: 3. The DNA for the CDR3 is TGTGCCAGCAGCTTGTGGGACAGGGTAAACTATGGCTACACCTTC. This translates into CASSLWDRVNYGYTF.

V usage is TRBV3-1 (or the pseudogene TRBV3-2) and J usage is TRBJ1-1; possible D gene TRBD1, 5 bases. CDR3 size: 15 residues. V lost 5 bases, J lost 7 bases, and 20 bases lay in between. CDR1 is LGHDT and CDR2 is YNNKEL in the germline V gene (reference sequence). The CDR3 reads CASSGLGLAGDEAFF. The DNA of the CDR3 is TGTGCCAGCAGCGGCCTGGGACTTGCCGGCGATGAAGCTTTCTTT.

The chain uses TRBV11-3 and TRBJ1-3; no firm D call. V lost 0 bases and J 3 bases, leaving 3 bases between the germline ends. Germline V gives CDR1 SGHNT, CDR2 YENEEA. The CDR3 runs 13 residues. This CDR3 reads CASSLDNGNTIYF. The CDR3 coding sequence is TGTGCCAGCAGCTTAGATAATGGAAACACCATATATTTT.

The rearrangement uses TRBV6-5 and TRBJ1-5; D remains ambiguous. Trimming took off 10 bases at V and 4 bases at J, with 17 bases between the two ends. The CDR3 is made up of 14 amino acids. Germline V lookup: CDR1 MNHEY, CDR2 SVGAGI. The CDR3 sequence is CATKSGEINQPQHF. In nucleotides, the CDR3 is TGTGCCACCAAAAGCGGGGAGATTAATCAGCCCCAGCATTTT.

The J gene is TRBJ2-3, the V gene TRBV7-8; the match to TRBD2 covers 10 bases. The germline V gene has CDR1 SGHVS and CDR2 FQNEAQ. The length of the CDR3 is 14 residues. Trimming cost V 5 bases and J 5 bases; bases outside gene matches: 4. This CDR3 is CASSAIAGGDTQYF. CDR3 sequence (DNA): TGTGCCAGCAGCGCAATAGCGGGAGGAGATACGCAGTATTTT.

CDR3 DNA sequence: TGTGCCAGCGCTGAGCGGGGGACTAGCGGGAGTATCTCCTACAATGAGCAGTTCTTC. It is translated as CASAERGTSGSISYNEQFF. V and J are TRBV9 and TRBJ2-1; 14 nucleotides align to TRBD2. The CDR3 is made up of 19 amino acids. Trimming at V came to 7 bases and at J to 0 bases, leaving 12 bases not matched to a gene. Germline CDR1 is SGDLS and CDR2 is YYNGEE.

J is TRBJ1-1 and V is TRBV27, with D possibly TRBD1 on 6 matching bases. Germline CDR1 MNHEY, CDR2 SMNVEV (reference sequence). V was trimmed by 6 bases and J by 3 bases, leaving 11 bases between them. The CDR3 is made up of 13 amino acids. The CDR3 DNA reads TGTGCCAGCAGCCAGGGGAGGTACACTGAAGCTTTCTTT. This encodes CASSQGRYTEAFF.

The chain is built from TRBV11-2 and TRBJ1-3; TRBD1 matches at 7 bases. The germline CDR1 and CDR2 sequences are SGHAT and FQNNGV. There are 15 residues in the CDR3. V lost 1 base to trimming and J lost 3 bases; unmatched junction nucleotides: 3. CDR3 nucleotides: TGTGCCAGCAGCTTAGTGACAGGGTTTGGAAACACCATATATTTT. It is translated as CASSLVTGFGNTIYF.

The V gene is TRBV10-3, the J gene TRBJ1-1; D is undetermined. CDR1 and CDR2 from the germline V gene are ENHRY and SYGVKD. The CDR3 is made up of 12 amino acids. V lost 6 bases and J 5 bases, leaving 10 bases between the germline ends. CDR3 in DNA: TGTGCCATCAGAGGAGCAGGAACTGAAGCTTTCTTT. Translating it yields CAIRGAGTEAFF.

The chain combines TRBV6-4 with TRBJ1-3, with a possible D match to TRBD1 (6 bases). Germline V gene sequence: CDR1 MRHNA, CDR2 SNTAGT. V was clipped by 4 bases and J by 2 bases, with 6 bases between them. This CDR3 region has 13 residues. This CDR3 is CASSAGAGNTIYF. The CDR3 DNA reads as TGTGCCAGCAGTGCAGGGGCTGGAAACACCATATATTTT.

V gene TRBV19 combines with J gene TRBJ1-1, with 7 bases matching TRBD1. There are 13 residues in the CDR3. Per the germline V gene, CDR1 is LNHDA and CDR2 is SQIVND (reference sequence). V gave up 11 bases and J gave up 0 bases; unmatched junction bases: 6. The CDR3 region has the DNA TGTGCCGTAAACGGACAGGTGAACACTGAAGCTTTCTTT. Translating gives CAVNGQVNTEAFF.